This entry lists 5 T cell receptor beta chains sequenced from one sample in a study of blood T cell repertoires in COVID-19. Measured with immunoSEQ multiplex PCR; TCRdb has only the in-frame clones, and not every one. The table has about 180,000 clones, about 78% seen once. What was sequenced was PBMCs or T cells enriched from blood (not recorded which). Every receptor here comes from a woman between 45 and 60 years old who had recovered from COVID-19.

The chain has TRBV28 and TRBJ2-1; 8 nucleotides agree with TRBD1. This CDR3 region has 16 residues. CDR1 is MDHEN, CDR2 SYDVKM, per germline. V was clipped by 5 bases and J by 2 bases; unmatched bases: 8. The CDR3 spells CASSPNRGITYNEQFF. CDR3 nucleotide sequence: TGTGCCAGCAGTCCAAACAGGGGGATAACCTACAATGAGCAGTTCTTC.

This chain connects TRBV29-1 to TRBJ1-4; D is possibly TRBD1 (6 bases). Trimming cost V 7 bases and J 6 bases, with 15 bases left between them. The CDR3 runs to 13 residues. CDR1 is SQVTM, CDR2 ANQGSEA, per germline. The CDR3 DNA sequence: TGCAGCGCCCGACGGGGGGCTGATGAAAAACTGTTTTTT. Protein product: CSARRGADEKLFF.

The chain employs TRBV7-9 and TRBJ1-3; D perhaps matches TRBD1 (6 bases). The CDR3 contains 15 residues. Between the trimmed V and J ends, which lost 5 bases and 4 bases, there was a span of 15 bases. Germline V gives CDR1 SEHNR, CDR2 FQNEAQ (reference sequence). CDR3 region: CASSLTGSEGNTIYF. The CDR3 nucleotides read TGTGCCAGCAGCCTAACAGGGAGCGAAGGAAACACCATATATTTT.

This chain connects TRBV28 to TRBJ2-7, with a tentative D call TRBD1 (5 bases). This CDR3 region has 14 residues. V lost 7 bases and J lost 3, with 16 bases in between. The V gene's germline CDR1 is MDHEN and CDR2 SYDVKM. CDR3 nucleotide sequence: TGTGCCAGCACCACACCGTTTAGGGGCTACGAGCAGTACTTC. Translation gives CASTTPFRGYEQYF.

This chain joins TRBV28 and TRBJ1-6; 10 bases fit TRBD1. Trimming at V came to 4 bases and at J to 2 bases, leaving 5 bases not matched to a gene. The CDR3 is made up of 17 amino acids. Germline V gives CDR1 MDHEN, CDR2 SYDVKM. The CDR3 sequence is CASSSRQGAAYNSPLHF. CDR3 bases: TGTGCCAGCAGTTCTCGACAGGGGGCTGCCTATAATTCACCCCTCCACTTT.